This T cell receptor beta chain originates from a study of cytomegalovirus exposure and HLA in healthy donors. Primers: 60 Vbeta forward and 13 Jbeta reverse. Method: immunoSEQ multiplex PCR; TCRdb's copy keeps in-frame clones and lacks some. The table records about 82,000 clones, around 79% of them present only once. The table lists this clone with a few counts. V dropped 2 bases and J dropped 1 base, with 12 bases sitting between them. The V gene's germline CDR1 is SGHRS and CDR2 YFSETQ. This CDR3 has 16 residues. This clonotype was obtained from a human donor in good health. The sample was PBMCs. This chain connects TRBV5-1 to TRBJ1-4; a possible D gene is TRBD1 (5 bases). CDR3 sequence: CASSFRDYGTNEKLFF. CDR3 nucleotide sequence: TGCGCCAGCAGCTTCAGGGATTATGGAACTAATGAAAAACTGTTTTTT. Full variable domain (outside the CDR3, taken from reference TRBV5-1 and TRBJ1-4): KAGVTQTPRYLIKTRGQQVTLSCSPISGHRSVSWYQQTPGQGLQFLFEYFSETQRNKGNFPGRFSGRQFSNSRSEMNVSTLELGDSALYLCASSFRDYGTNEKLFFGSGTQLSVL.